The 8 T cell receptor beta chains in this list originate from one sample, sequenced in a study of blood T cell repertoires in COVID-19. Profiled with immunoSEQ multiplex PCR; TCRdb holds only in-frame clones, not every one. Among some 300,000 clones listed, 86% were seen once. Sequenced sample: peripheral blood. The receptors stem from a woman in her 70s with COVID-19, enrolled during active disease.

V is TRBV30 and J is TRBJ2-1, with D possibly being TRBD2 (5 bases). V was clipped by 0 bases and J by 5 bases, with 11 bases between them. Germline CDR1 GTSNPN, CDR2 SVGIG (reference sequence). The CDR3 is made up of 14 amino acids. The DNA of the CDR3 is TGTGCCTGGAGTGTACCGGGGTTCAACAATGAGCAGTTCTTC. This encodes CAWSVPGFNNEQFF.

The chain uses TRBV7-2 and TRBJ1-4; D is possibly TRBD1 (6 bases). The germline V and J ends were trimmed by 2 bases and 4 bases, with 11 bases remaining between them. The V gene's germline CDR1 is SGHTA and CDR2 FQGNSA. This CDR3 is built from 15 residues. The CDR3 sequence: CASSLTGTLNEKLFF. DNA of the CDR3: TGTGCCAGCAGCTTAACAGGGACCCTTAATGAAAAACTGTTTTTT.

The rearrangement links TRBV3-1 (or the pseudogene TRBV3-2) to TRBJ2-1; 7 nucleotides match TRBD2. The J segment lost 3 bases and the V segment lost 0 bases, leaving 5 bases of the junction unmatched. In germline, CDR1 is LGHDT, CDR2 YNNKEL (reference sequence). This CDR3 contains 16 residues. The CDR3 sequence: CASSQDGSGVYNEQFF. CDR3 DNA sequence: TGTGCCAGCAGCCAAGATGGGAGCGGGGTCTACAATGAGCAGTTCTTC.

The chain carries TRBV10-2 and TRBJ1-2; 8 bases are a match to TRBD1. This CDR3 region has 15 residues. From germline, CDR1 is WSHSY and CDR2 SAAADI. Unmatched junction bases numbered 7, after V lost 6 bases and J lost 1 base. In DNA form, the CDR3 reads TGCGCCAGCAGAGCGAGCGGACAGGGTAACTATGGCTACACCTTC. It encodes CASRASGQGNYGYTF.

The chain couples TRBV19 to TRBJ2-3; D uncertain. Germline CDR1 LNHDA, CDR2 SQIVND (reference sequence). V was cut by 2 bases and J by 3 bases, with 9 bases left in between. The CDR3 spans 14 residues. This CDR3 reads CASSIPTNTDTQYF. The CDR3 DNA reads as TGTGCCAGTAGTATACCAACTAATACAGATACGCAGTATTTT.

The J gene is TRBJ1-2, the V gene TRBV12-2; TRBD1, as called in the table, went unchecked against the DNA. TRBV12-2 is tagged as a pseudogene. The CDR3 sequence is 14 residues long. The CDR3 reads CASRLPTGLGGYTF. Written as DNA, the CDR3 is TGTGCAAGTCGCTTACCTACAGGGCTTGGCGGCTACACCTTC.

The chain links TRBV19 to TRBJ2-7, with TRBD2 matching over 7 bases. V was pared by 2 bases and J by 0 bases, with 1 base of the junction left unmatched. The CDR3 covers 14 residues. The germline V gene has CDR1 LNHDA and CDR2 SQIVND (reference sequence). CDR3 protein: CASSIRGVSYEQYF. The CDR3 region has the DNA TGTGCCAGTAGTATACGGGGGGTCTCCTACGAGCAGTACTTC. Full variable domain (rest looked up from reference TRBV19 and TRBJ2-7): DGGITQSPKYLFRKEGQNVTLSCEQNLNHDAMYWYRQDPGQGLRLIYYSQIVNDFQKGDIAEGYSVSREKKESFPLTVTSAQKNPTAFYLCASSIRGVSYEQYFGPGTRLTVT.

This sequence joins TRBV5-4 and TRBJ2-3, with D possibly matching TRBD1 (5 bases). V was shortened by 3 bases and J by 5 bases, with 13 bases between the two germline ends. This CDR3 has 14 amino acids. The germline CDR1 and CDR2 sequences are SGHNT and YYREEE (reference sequence). As DNA, the CDR3 is TGTGCCAGCAGCTGGGTTGGGGCCGGAGATACGCAGTATTTT. It is translated as CASSWVGAGDTQYF.